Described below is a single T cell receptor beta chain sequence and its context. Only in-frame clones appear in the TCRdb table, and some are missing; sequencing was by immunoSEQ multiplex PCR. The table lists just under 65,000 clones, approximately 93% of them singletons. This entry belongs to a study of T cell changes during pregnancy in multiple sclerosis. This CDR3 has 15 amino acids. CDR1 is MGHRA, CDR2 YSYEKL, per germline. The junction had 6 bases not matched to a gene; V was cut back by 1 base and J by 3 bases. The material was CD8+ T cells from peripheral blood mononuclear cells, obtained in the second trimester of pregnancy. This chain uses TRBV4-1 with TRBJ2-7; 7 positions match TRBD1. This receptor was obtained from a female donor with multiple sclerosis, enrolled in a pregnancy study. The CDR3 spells CASSQVSRGSYEQYF. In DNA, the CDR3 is TGCGCCAGCAGCCAAGTCTCCAGGGGGAGCTACGAGCAGTACTTC.